The next 9 T cell receptor beta chains were all read from a single sample in a study of T cell changes during pregnancy in multiple sclerosis (dated by TCRdb to about 2019). The library was made by the immunoSEQ multiplex PCR assay. TCRdb took this table from immuneACCESS and kept in-frame rearrangements with V and J called. Such tables lack part of the clones; where checked against another copy, unresolved V genes explain under half of the gap, and the rest is unexplained. This sample lists about 50,000 clones; around nine tenths were detected once. Nearly 0.4% of the sample is held by the ten biggest clonotypes. The specimen was CD4+ T cells from peripheral blood mononuclear cells, collected after pregnancy. These receptors all come from a female donor with multiple sclerosis, enrolled in a pregnancy study.

This chain links TRBV9 with TRBJ2-7, with 9 bases that match TRBD2. CDR3 length: 15 amino acids. CDR1 is SGDLS and CDR2 is YYNGEE in the germline V gene. V gave up 0 bases and J gave up 1 base; unmatched junction bases: 2. CDR3 region: CASSVAAGGSYEQYF. The CDR3 bases are TGTGCCAGCAGCGTAGCAGCGGGAGGTTCCTACGAGCAGTACTTC.

The chain uses TRBV28 and TRBJ2-7, with TRBD2 as a possible D gene (6 bases). Germline V gene data show CDR1 as MDHEN and CDR2 as SYDVKM. CDR3 length: 15 amino acids. Between the trimmed V and J ends, which lost 8 bases and 6 bases, there was a span of 23 bases. In DNA form, the CDR3 reads TGTGCCAGCGGATTGCTGGGGGGTGGTCGGGGCGAGCAGTACTTC. It encodes CASGLLGGGRGEQYF.

The V gene is TRBV6-5, the J gene TRBJ2-7; the D gene is possibly TRBD2 (6 bases). The V gene lost 5 bases and the J gene lost 2 bases, with 13 bases spanning the gap. The CDR3 length is 14 residues. Looked up from germline, CDR1 is MNHEY and CDR2 is SVGAGI. The CDR3 coding sequence is TGTGCCAGCAGTAACCTAGGAGGGACCTACGAGCAGTACTTC. This encodes CASSNLGGTYEQYF.

V gene TRBV9 combines with J gene TRBJ2-5; 7 positions match TRBD2. The CDR3 spans 15 residues. The germline V gene encodes CDR1 SGDLS and CDR2 YYNGEE. V dropped 0 bases and J dropped 1; count of bases not matched to a gene: 3. The CDR3 sequence is CASSVGGGTQETQYF. The DNA for the CDR3 is TGTGCCAGCAGCGTAGGGGGGGGGACCCAAGAGACCCAGTACTTC. Combining the CDR3 with reference TRBV9 and TRBJ2-5 gives the whole variable domain DSGVTQTPKHLITATGQRVTLRCSPRSGDLSVYWYQQSLDQGLQFLIQYYNGEERAKGNILERFSAQQFPDLHSELNLSSLELGDSALYFCASSVGGGTQETQYFGPGTRLLVL.

This clone has a handful of counts. CDR3 amino acids: CASRRGTGALSGTEAFF. The DNA for the CDR3 is TGTGCCAGCAGGAGAGGGACAGGAGCTCTTTCAGGCACTGAAGCTTTCTTT. The rearrangement joins TRBV27 to TRBJ1-1; TRBD1 matches at 8 bases. In germline, CDR1 is MNHEY, CDR2 SMNVEV (reference sequence). V gave up 6 bases and J gave up 4 bases; unmatched junction bases: 16. The CDR3 runs 17 residues.

The rearrangement uses TRBV7-2 and TRBJ2-1; TRBD2 matches 8 bases. Germline trimming cut 0 bases from V and 8 bases from J; bases unmatched to any gene: 9. In germline, CDR1 is SGHTA, CDR2 FQGNSA. The CDR3 extends over 16 amino acids. This chain's CDR3 is CASSLASSGSPYEQFF. The CDR3 DNA reads as TGTGCCAGCAGCTTAGCCTCCAGCGGGAGCCCTTATGAGCAGTTCTTC.

The chain links TRBV5-1 to TRBJ2-1; the match to TRBD2 covers 10 bases. The V gene's germline CDR1 is SGHRS and CDR2 YFSETQ. This CDR3 contains 15 residues. V was pared by 1 base and J by 7 bases, with 5 bases of the junction left unmatched. As DNA, the CDR3 is TGCGCCAGCAGCTTGTTACTAGCGGGAAGTAATGAGCAGTTCTTC. This translates into CASSLLLAGSNEQFF.

This chain links TRBV6-5 with TRBJ2-1; tentative D call: TRBD2 (6 bases). CDR3 length: 14 amino acids. Trimming took 4 bases from V and 6 from J, leaving 13 bases between them. Germline V gives CDR1 MNHEY, CDR2 SVGAGI. CDR3 loop: CASSSTGVANEQFF. The DNA for the CDR3 is TGTGCCAGCAGTTCGACGGGAGTGGCCAATGAGCAGTTCTTC.

This clone was counted between two and nine times. The gene calls are TRBV19 and TRBJ1-2, with D unresolved. The V and J ends lost 6 bases and 7 bases respectively, with 15 bases between them. Germline values: CDR1 LNHDA, CDR2 SQIVND (reference sequence). The CDR3 has 13 residues. The DNA of the CDR3 is TGTGCCAGTAGGCGTGAGGTCCCGGGTGGCTACACCTTC. Translation gives CASRREVPGGYTF.